These T cell receptor beta chains were read from a single sample in a study of control samples from healthy donors and cancer patients. Here immunoSEQ multiplex PCR was the method, and the copy in TCRdb shows in-frame clones only, minus some. Among around 250,000 clones listed, about four fifths were seen once. The sample comprised PBMCs. The origin of the receptors is a woman between 55 and 75 years old with lung cancer. CDR3s include the opening cysteine and the closing phenylalanine or tryptophan. The order of the fields is V gene, D gene, J gene, CDR3 length, CDR3 protein, CDR3 DNA. D genes are given only for firm matches.

v_gene: TRBV27
d_gene: -
j_gene: TRBJ2-3
len: 15
CDR3aa: CASSFQTGSTDTQYF
CDR3nt: TGTGCCAGCAGTTTTCAGACAGGCAGCACAGATACGCAGTATTTT

v_gene: TRBV29-1
d_gene: -
j_gene: TRBJ2-1
len: 12
CDR3aa: CSVDPTNNEQFF
CDR3nt: TGCAGCGTTGACCCCACAAATAATGAGCAGTTCTTC

v_gene: TRBV6-6
d_gene: -
j_gene: TRBJ1-3
len: 15
CDR3aa: CASSPSSQAGNTIYF
CDR3nt: TGTGCCAGTTCCCCCTCGAGCCAGGCCGGAAACACCATATATTTT

v_gene: TRBV9
d_gene: TRBD2
j_gene: TRBJ2-3
len: 16
CDR3aa: CASSVDPMGGTDTQYF
CDR3nt: TGTGCCAGCAGCGTAGATCCGATGGGGGGGACAGATACGCAGTATTTT

v_gene: TRBV10-3
d_gene: -
j_gene: TRBJ1-2
len: 13
CDR3aa: CATSPLGAKGYTF
CDR3nt: TGTGCCACCTCTCCTCTCGGGGCAAAAGGCTACACCTTC

v_gene: TRBV9
d_gene: -
j_gene: TRBJ2-2
len: 15
CDR3aa: CASSALQVNTGELFF
CDR3nt: TGTGCCAGCAGCGCACTACAGGTTAACACCGGGGAGCTGTTTTTT

v_gene: TRBV7-6
d_gene: -
j_gene: TRBJ2-2
len: 15
CDR3aa: CASSERAPYTGELFF
CDR3nt: TGTGCCAGCAGTGAGCGAGCGCCCTACACCGGGGAGCTGTTTTTT

v_gene: TRBV29-1
d_gene: -
j_gene: TRBJ1-1
len: 12
CDR3aa: CSALTTNTEAFF
CDR3nt: TGCAGCGCCTTGACTACGAACACTGAAGCTTTCTTT

v_gene: TRBV2
d_gene: -
j_gene: TRBJ2-5
len: 13
CDR3aa: CASLTLSPETQYF
CDR3nt: TGTGCCAGCCTCACCCTCTCTCCAGAGACCCAGTACTTC

v_gene: TRBV5-1
d_gene: -
j_gene: TRBJ1-1
len: 13
CDR3aa: CASSLNRDTEAFF
CDR3nt: TGCGCCAGCAGCTTAAACAGGGACACTGAAGCTTTCTTT

v_gene: TRBV5-1
d_gene: -
j_gene: TRBJ1-5
len: 13
CDR3aa: CASSPEGNQPQHF
CDR3nt: TGCGCCAGCAGCCCGGAGGGCAATCAGCCCCAGCATTTT

v_gene: TRBV7-2
d_gene: -
j_gene: TRBJ1-1
len: 14
CDR3aa: CASSLVTGNTEAFF
CDR3nt: TGTGCCAGCAGCTTAGTTACAGGGAACACTGAAGCTTTCTTT

v_gene: TRBV2
d_gene: -
j_gene: TRBJ2-7
len: 15
CDR3aa: CASSEVVRRWYEQYF
CDR3nt: TGTGCCAGCAGTGAAGTGGTCCGACGCTGGTACGAGCAGTACTTC

v_gene: TRBV18
d_gene: TRBD2
j_gene: TRBJ2-5
len: 14
CDR3aa: CASSPSGGGETQYF
CDR3nt: TGTGCCAGCTCACCAAGTGGCGGGGGTGAGACCCAGTACTTC